The clone carrying this T cell receptor (beta chain) has a handful of counts. Its antigen remains unidentified. This sample was included in a study of T-cell memory formation after mild COVID-19. Study findings and constraints: CD4+ contracting clones were found mainly in CM and EM, and CD8+ ones in EMRA.

This CDR3 region has 14 residues. Germline V gene data show CDR1 as SGHTA and CDR2 as FQGNSA. The germline V and J ends were trimmed by 4 bases and 0 bases, with 8 bases remaining between them. Via MiXCR, TCRdb re-called the 5' RACE reads, giving one row per CDR3 protein. The sample lists around 300,000 distinct CDR3 sequences; roughly a fifth were seen once. Sequenced sample: PBMCs or a T cell subset sorted from them (not recorded which). The chain combines TRBV7-2 with TRBJ2-3; D may be TRBD1 (6 bases). The receptor's source is a man aged 18 to 30 who had mild COVID-19 (a few samples of this study predate the infection). Cell type and time point are not known. CDR3 nucleotides: TGTGCCAGCAGCTGGGGGCAGAGCACAGATACGCAGTATTTT. Encoded protein: CASSWGQSTDTQYF. Variable domain in full (rest from reference TRBV7-2 and TRBJ2-3): GAGVSQSPSNKVTEKGKDVELRCDPISGHTALYWYRQSLGQGLEFLIYFQGNSAPDKSGLPSDRFSAERTGGSVSTLTIQRTQQEDSAVYLCASSWGQSTDTQYFGPGTRLTVL.